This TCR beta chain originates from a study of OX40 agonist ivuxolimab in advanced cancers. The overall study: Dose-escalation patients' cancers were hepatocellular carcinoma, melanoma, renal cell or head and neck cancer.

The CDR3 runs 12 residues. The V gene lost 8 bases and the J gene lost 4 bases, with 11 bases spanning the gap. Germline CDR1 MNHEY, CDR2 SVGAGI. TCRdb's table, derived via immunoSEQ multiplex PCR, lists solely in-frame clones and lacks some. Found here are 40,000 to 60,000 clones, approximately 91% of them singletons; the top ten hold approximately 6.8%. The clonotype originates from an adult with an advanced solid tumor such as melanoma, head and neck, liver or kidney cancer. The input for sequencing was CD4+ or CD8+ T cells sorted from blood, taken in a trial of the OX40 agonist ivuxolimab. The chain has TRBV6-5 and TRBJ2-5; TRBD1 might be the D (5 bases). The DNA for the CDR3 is TGTGCCAGCGGGGAAAGGGGAGAGACCCAGTACTTC. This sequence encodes CASGERGETQYF.